Shown below are 18 T cell receptor beta chains from a single sample sequenced in a study of shared clonotypes between healthy human individuals. The table came from immunoSEQ multiplex PCR; TCRdb's copy has only in-frame clones and leaves some out. The sample records millions of clones, about 93% being singletons. Terminally differentiated effector memory CD45RA+ cells were left out of the naive CD8 fraction, which was CD45RO-negative and positively selected for CCR7. Sample: naive CD8+ T cells from PBMCs. All receptors come from a man younger than 35 in good health. Some clones in this sample may be carry-over from other donors' samples.

The chain uses TRBV28 and TRBJ2-7, with 9 bases identical to TRBD1. The J segment lost 8 bases and the V segment lost 6 bases, leaving 14 bases of the junction unmatched. The CDR3 has 15 residues. Germline-derived CDR1 and CDR2 are MDHEN and SYDVKM. The CDR3 protein is CASRTRGDRVVKQYF. CDR3 nucleotides: TGTGCCAGCAGGACACGGGGGGACAGGGTAGTGAAGCAGTACTTC.

The rearrangement joins TRBV5-4 to TRBJ1-1, with D uncertain. Germline CDR1 is SGHNT and CDR2 is YYREEE (reference sequence). The V gene lost 0 bases and the J gene lost 2 bases, with 17 bases spanning the gap. The CDR3 spans 17 residues. CDR3 nucleotides: TGTGCCAGCAGCTTGGACAAAAAACTCCCTCGAAACACTGAAGCTTTCTTT. Translating it yields CASSLDKKLPRNTEAFF.

The chain combines TRBV7-8 with TRBJ1-1, with 8 bases matching TRBD1. Trimming at V came to 6 bases and at J to 6 bases, leaving 6 bases not matched to a gene. Germline CDR1 SGHVS, CDR2 FQNEAQ. The CDR3 is made up of 13 amino acids. Written as DNA, the CDR3 is TGTGCCAGCAGGCTGCAGGGGGCCCCTGAAGCTTTCTTT. It translates to CASRLQGAPEAFF.

The genes are TRBV29-1 and TRBJ1-2; D unclear. The CDR3 loop spans 12 amino acids. The ends were cut back, 1 base at V and 2 bases at J, with 5 bases in the middle. Germline loops: CDR1 SQVTM, CDR2 ANQGSEA. The CDR3 here is CSVEAPNYGYTF. CDR3 in DNA: TGCAGCGTTGAAGCCCCGAACTATGGCTACACCTTC. Using reference TRBV29-1 and TRBJ1-2 for the parts outside the CDR3, the full variable domain is SAVISQKPSRDICQRGTSLTIQCQVDSQVTMMFWYRQQPGQSLTLIATANQGSEATYESGFVIDKFPISRPNLTFSTLTVSNMSPEDSSIYLCSVEAPNYGYTFGSGTRLTVV.

The chain links TRBV5-1 to TRBJ2-2; D might be TRBD2 (6 bases). V was cut by 2 bases and J by 2 bases, with 13 bases left in between. Germline values: CDR1 SGHRS, CDR2 YFSETQ. This CDR3 region has 16 residues. The CDR3, as DNA: TGCGCCAGCAGCTTTTTGGGACTTGATAACACCGGGGAGCTGTTTTTT. Translating gives CASSFLGLDNTGELFF.

The J gene is TRBJ2-1, the V gene TRBV11-3, with a tentative D call TRBD1 (7 bases). CDR3 size: 15 residues. Germline assignment: CDR1 SGHNT and CDR2 YENEEA. The ends were cut back, 5 bases at V and 4 bases at J, with 15 bases in the middle. For the CDR3, the DNA is TGTGCCAGCAGCCCAGGGGGGCTACGATACAATGAGCAGTTCTTC. It yields the protein CASSPGGLRYNEQFF.

The chain employs TRBV10-1 and TRBJ2-3; tentatively, D is TRBD2 (5 bases). V lost 4 bases to trimming and J lost 8 bases, with 16 bases between them. CDR1 and CDR2 (germline): WNHNN, SYGVQD (reference sequence). CDR3 length equals 14 residues. This chain's CDR3 is CASSGSRAGITQYF. Here the CDR3 DNA reads TGCGCCAGCAGTGGATCGCGGGCTGGGATTACGCAGTATTTT.

The chain has TRBV9 and TRBJ2-1; 9 bases map to TRBD1. There are 15 residues in the CDR3. The V and J ends lost 3 bases and 3 bases, in that order; junction bases with no gene match: 4. CDR1 and CDR2 (germline): SGDLS, YYNGEE. CDR3 residues: CASSAGTGIYNEQFF. The CDR3 coding sequence is TGTGCCAGCAGCGCCGGGACAGGGATCTACAATGAGCAGTTCTTC.

The chain is built from TRBV5-3 and TRBJ2-7; D is perhaps TRBD1 (6 bases). TRBV5-3 is an open reading frame whose function is uncertain. The V end lost 4 bases, the J end lost 3 bases, and 26 bases lay between the germline ends. This CDR3 has 18 residues. CDR3 nucleotide sequence: TGTGCCAGAAGCGCGGTCATCTCGGGACATCACCTTCACTACGAGCAGTACTTC. This translates into CARSAVISGHHLHYEQYF.

This chain connects TRBV27 to TRBJ2-5; D is possibly TRBD2 (6 bases). Germline V gene sequence: CDR1 MNHEY, CDR2 SMNVEV (reference sequence). The CDR3 contains 11 residues. Between the trimmed V and J ends, which lost 11 bases and 5 bases, there was a span of 12 bases. The CDR3: CASTAGETQYF. The CDR3 DNA sequence: TGTGCCTCGACGGCGGGGGAGACCCAGTACTTC.

The chain uses TRBV6-6 and TRBJ2-1, with 9 nucleotides matching TRBD1. J lost 1 base, V lost 8 bases, and 6 bases had no gene match. The CDR3 has 15 residues. Germline V gene data show CDR1 as MNHNY and CDR2 as SVGAGI (reference sequence). CDR3 residues: CASDEDRGSYNEQFF. Here the CDR3 DNA reads TGTGCCAGCGATGAGGACAGGGGTTCCTACAATGAGCAGTTCTTC.

This clone was recorded a few times. The chain is built from TRBV4-1 and TRBJ1-1; D ambiguous. The CDR3 has 14 amino acids. From germline, CDR1 is MGHRA and CDR2 YSYEKL. V lost 2 bases to trimming and J lost 1 base, with 8 bases between them. CDR3 sequence reads: CASSQTHKNTEAFF. The CDR3 DNA reads TGCGCCAGCAGCCAAACCCACAAGAACACTGAAGCTTTCTTT.

This clone has just one count. V and J are TRBV27 and TRBJ2-1, with 7 bases that match TRBD2. Germline-derived CDR1 and CDR2 are MNHEY and SMNVEV (reference sequence). The length of the CDR3 is 12 residues. J gave up 8 bases and V 3 bases, and 1 base lay outside the gene matches. The CDR3 DNA is TGTGCCAGCAGTTTTGGGGGGGATGAGCAGTTCTTC. As protein: CASSFGGDEQFF.

The chain is built from TRBV29-1 and TRBJ1-2; no clear D gene. Germline loops: CDR1 SQVTM, CDR2 ANQGSEA. V lost 4 bases, J lost 5 bases, and 17 bases lay in between. The CDR3 covers 14 residues. CDR3 protein: CSVGLRSDEYGYTF. The DNA for the CDR3 is TGCAGCGTTGGATTGCGGAGTGATGAGTATGGCTACACCTTC.

The V call is TRBV15, the J call TRBJ1-1; possibly TRBD1 for D (6 bases). V gave up 3 bases and J gave up 4 bases, with 18 bases separating them. The germline V gene has CDR1 LNHNV and CDR2 YYDKDF (reference sequence). The CDR3 covers 16 residues. The CDR3 sequence is CATSSGPQGGGTEAFF. As DNA, the CDR3 is TGTGCCACCAGCAGTGGACCGCAGGGAGGGGGCACTGAAGCTTTCTTT.

V is TRBV18 and J is TRBJ2-7, with unresolved D. V was clipped by 1 base and J by 1 base, with 5 bases between them. Looked up from germline, CDR1 is KGHSH and CDR2 is LQKENI. This CDR3 has 13 residues. The CDR3: CASSPRRSYEQYF. CDR3 bases: TGTGCCAGCTCACCACGACGTTCCTACGAGCAGTACTTC.

This clone is a singleton in its sample. V gene TRBV6-4 combines with J gene TRBJ1-2, with 8 bases identical to TRBD1. The CDR3 contains 14 residues. Germline V gives CDR1 MRHNA, CDR2 SNTAGT. V gave up 6 bases and J gave up 4 bases; unmatched junction bases: 7. The CDR3 DNA reads as TGTGCCAGCAGCCCTACCGGACAGGGCTATGGCTACACCTTC. It codes for CASSPTGQGYGYTF.

The J gene is TRBJ1-1, the V gene TRBV27, with 11 bases lining up with TRBD1. J lost 4 bases, V lost 8 bases, and 12 bases had no gene match. The CDR3 has 16 residues. The germline V gene encodes CDR1 MNHEY and CDR2 SMNVEV (reference sequence). As DNA, the CDR3 is TGTGCCAGCTTACATTTACCGGGACAGGGGGTCACTGAAGCTTTCTTT. Protein product: CASLHLPGQGVTEAFF.